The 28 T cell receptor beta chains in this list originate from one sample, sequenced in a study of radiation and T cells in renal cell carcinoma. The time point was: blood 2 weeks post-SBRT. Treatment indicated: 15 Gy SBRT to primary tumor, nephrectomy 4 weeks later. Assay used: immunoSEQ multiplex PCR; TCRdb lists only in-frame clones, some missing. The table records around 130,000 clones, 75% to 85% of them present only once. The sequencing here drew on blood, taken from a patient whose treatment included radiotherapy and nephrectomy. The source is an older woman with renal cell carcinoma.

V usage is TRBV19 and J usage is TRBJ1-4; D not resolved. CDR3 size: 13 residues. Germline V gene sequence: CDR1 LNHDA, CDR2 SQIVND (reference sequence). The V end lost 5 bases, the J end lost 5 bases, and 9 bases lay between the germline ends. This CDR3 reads CASSPRANEKLFF. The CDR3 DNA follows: TGTGCCAGTAGTCCCCGAGCCAATGAAAAACTGTTTTTT.

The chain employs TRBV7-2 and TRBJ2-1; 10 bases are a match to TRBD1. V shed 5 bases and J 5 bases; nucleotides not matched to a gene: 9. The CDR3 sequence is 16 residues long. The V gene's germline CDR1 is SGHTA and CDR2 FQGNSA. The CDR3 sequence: CASSPQTGGQNNEQFF. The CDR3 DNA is TGTGCCAGCAGCCCTCAGACAGGGGGCCAAAACAATGAGCAGTTCTTC.

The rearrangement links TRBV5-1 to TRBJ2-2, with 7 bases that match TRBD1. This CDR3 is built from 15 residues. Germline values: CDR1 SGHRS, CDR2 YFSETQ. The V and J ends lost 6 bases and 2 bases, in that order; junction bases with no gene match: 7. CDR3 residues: CASNTGDPNTGELFF. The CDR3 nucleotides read TGCGCCAGCAACACAGGGGACCCCAACACCGGGGAGCTGTTTTTT.

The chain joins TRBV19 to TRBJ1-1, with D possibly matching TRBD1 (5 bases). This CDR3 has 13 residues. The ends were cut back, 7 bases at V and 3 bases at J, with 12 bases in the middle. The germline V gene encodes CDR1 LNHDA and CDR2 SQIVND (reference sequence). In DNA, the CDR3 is TGTGCCAGTACTTTGGGGCGGGACACTGAAGCTTTCTTT. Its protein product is CASTLGRDTEAFF.

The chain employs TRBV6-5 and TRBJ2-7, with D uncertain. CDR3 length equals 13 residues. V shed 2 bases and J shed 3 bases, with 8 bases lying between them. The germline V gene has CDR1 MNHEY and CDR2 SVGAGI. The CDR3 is CASSYGLGYEQYF. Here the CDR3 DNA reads TGTGCCAGCAGTTACGGGCTTGGCTACGAGCAGTACTTC.

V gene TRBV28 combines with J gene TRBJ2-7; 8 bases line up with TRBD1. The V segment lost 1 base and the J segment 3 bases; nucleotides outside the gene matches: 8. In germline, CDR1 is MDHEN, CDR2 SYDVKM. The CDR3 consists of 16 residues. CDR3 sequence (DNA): TGTGCCAGCAGTTTATCCTCAAACAGGGGGGTCTACGAGCAGTACTTC. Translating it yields CASSLSSNRGVYEQYF.

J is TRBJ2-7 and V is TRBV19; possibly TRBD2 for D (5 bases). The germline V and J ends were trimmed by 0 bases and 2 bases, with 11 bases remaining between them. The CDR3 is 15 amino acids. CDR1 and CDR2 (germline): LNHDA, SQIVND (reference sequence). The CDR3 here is CASSIEPSGPYEQYF. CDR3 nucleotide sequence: TGTGCCAGTAGTATAGAGCCGAGCGGCCCCTACGAGCAGTACTTC.

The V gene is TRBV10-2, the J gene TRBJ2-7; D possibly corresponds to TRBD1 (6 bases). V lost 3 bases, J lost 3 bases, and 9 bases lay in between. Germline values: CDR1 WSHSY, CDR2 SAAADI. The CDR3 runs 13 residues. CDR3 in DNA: TGCGCCAGCAGTGAAGGACAGATCTACGAGCAGTACTTC. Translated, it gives CASSEGQIYEQYF.

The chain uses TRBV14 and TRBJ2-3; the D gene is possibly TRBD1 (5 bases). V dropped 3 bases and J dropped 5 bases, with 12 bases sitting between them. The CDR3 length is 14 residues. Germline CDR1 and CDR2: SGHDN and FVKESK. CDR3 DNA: TGTGCCAGCAGCCAGATGATACAGGAAGATACGCAGTATTTT. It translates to CASSQMIQEDTQYF. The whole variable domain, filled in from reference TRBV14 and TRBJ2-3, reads EAGVTQFPSHSVIEKGQTVTLRCDPISGHDNLYWYRRVMGKEIKFLLHFVKESKQDESGMPNNRFLAERTGGTYSTLKVQPAELEDSGVYFCASSQMIQEDTQYFGPGTRLTVL.

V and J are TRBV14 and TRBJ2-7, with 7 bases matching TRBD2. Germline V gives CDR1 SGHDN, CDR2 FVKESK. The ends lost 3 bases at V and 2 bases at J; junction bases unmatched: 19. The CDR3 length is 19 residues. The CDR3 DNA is TGTGCCAGCAGCCAGAGTAGCGGGCCCAGCAAGCGGCTCACCTACGAGCAGTACTTC. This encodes CASSQSSGPSKRLTYEQYF.

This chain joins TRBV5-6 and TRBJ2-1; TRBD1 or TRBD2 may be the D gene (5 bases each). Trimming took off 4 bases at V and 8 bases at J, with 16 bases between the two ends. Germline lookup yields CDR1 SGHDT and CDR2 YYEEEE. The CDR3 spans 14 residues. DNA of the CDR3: TGTGCCAGCAGCCCGAGGGCCCCAGGGTATGAGCAGTTCTTC. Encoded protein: CASSPRAPGYEQFF.

CDR3 protein: CASRADRGNQPQHF. As DNA, the CDR3 is TGTGCCAGCAGGGCGGACAGGGGCAATCAGCCCCAGCATTTT. The rearrangement uses TRBV6-5 and TRBJ1-5; 8 bases agree with TRBD1. The germline V gene has CDR1 MNHEY and CDR2 SVGAGI. J gave up 2 bases and V 6 bases, and 3 bases lay outside the gene matches. The CDR3 length is 14 residues.

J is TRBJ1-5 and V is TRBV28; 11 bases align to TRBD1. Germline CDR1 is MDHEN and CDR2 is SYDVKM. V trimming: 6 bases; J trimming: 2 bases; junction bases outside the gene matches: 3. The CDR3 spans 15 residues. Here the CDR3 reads CASRLGQGGNQPQHF. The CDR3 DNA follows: TGTGCCAGCAGATTGGGACAGGGGGGCAATCAGCCCCAGCATTTT.

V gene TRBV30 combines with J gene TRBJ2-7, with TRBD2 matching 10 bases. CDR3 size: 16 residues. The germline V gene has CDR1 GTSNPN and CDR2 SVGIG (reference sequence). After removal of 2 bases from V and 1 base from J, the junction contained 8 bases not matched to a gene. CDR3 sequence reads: CAWSRTSGHQSYEQYF. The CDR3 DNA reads TGTGCCTGGAGTCGGACTAGCGGACATCAATCCTACGAGCAGTACTTC.

CDR3 coding DNA: TGTGCCAGCTCACCAGCGCCCAATCAGCCCCAGCATTTT. As protein: CASSPAPNQPQHF. This chain joins TRBV18 and TRBJ1-5; D call uncertain. From germline, CDR1 is KGHSH and CDR2 LQKENI. CDR3 length equals 13 residues. The V and J ends lost 2 bases and 3 bases respectively, with 5 bases between them.

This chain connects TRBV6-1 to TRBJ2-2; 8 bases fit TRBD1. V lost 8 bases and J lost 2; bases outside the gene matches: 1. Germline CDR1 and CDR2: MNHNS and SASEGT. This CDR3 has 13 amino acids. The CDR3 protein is CASDRGNTGELFF. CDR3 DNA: TGTGCCAGCGACAGGGGTAACACCGGGGAGCTGTTTTTT.

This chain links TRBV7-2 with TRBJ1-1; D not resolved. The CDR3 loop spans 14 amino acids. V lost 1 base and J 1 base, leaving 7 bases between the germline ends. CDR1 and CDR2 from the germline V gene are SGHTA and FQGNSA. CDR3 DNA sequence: TGTGCCAGCAGCTTAGGCCCGGCGAACACTGAAGCTTTCTTT. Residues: CASSLGPANTEAFF.

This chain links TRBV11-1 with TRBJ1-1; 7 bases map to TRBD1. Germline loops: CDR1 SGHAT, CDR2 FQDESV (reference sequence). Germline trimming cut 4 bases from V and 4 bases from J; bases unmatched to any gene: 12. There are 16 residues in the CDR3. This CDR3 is CASSSAQGPGRTEAFF. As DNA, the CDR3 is TGTGCCAGCAGCTCGGCACAGGGGCCCGGGCGCACTGAAGCTTTCTTT.

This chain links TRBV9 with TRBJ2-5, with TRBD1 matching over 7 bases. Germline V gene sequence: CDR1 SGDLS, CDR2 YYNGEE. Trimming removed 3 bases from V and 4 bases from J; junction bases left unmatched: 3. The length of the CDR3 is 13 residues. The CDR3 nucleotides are TGTGCCAGCAGCGAGGGACAGTCAGAGACCCAGTACTTC. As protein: CASSEGQSETQYF.

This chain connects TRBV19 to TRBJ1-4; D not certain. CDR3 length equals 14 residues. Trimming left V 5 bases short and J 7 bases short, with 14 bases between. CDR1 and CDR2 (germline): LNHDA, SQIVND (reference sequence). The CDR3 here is CASSPPGPVEKLFF. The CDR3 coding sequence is TGTGCCAGTAGTCCACCCGGACCGGTTGAAAAACTGTTTTTT. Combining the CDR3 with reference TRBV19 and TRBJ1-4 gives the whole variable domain DGGITQSPKYLFRKEGQNVTLSCEQNLNHDAMYWYRQDPGQGLRLIYYSQIVNDFQKGDIAEGYSVSREKKESFPLTVTSAQKNPTAFYLCASSPPGPVEKLFFGSGTQLSVL.

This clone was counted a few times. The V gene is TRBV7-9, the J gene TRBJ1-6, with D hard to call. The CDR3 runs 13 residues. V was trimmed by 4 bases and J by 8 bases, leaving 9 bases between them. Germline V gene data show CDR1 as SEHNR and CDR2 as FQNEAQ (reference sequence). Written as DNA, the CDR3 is TGTGCCAGCAGCTATGACCGATATTCACCCCTCCACTTT. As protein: CASSYDRYSPLHF.

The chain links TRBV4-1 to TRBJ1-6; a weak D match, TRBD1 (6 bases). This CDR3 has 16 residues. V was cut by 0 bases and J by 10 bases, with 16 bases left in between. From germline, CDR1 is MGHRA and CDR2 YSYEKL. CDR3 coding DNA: TGCGCCAGCAGCCAAGACACGGCAGGGGATCGGTCACCCCTCCACTTT. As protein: CASSQDTAGDRSPLHF.

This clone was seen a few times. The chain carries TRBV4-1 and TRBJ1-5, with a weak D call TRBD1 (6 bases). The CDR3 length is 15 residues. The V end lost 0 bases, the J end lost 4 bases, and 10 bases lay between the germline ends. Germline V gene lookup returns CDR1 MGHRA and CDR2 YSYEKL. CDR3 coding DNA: TGCGCCAGCAGCCAAGACATTACAGGGAATCAGCCCCAGCATTTT. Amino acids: CASSQDITGNQPQHF.

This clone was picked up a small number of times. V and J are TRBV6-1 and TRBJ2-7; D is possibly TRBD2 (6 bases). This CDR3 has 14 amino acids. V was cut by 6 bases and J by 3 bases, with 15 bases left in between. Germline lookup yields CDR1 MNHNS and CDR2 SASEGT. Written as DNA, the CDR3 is TGTGCCAGCAGCGGGACTCCGTGGGGCTACGAGCAGTACTTC. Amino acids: CASSGTPWGYEQYF.

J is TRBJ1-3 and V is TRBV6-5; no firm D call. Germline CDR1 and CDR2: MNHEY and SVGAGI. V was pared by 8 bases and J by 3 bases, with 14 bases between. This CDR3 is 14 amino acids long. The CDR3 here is CASSWEPVGNTIYF. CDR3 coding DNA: TGTGCCAGCTCTTGGGAACCGGTTGGAAACACCATATATTTT.

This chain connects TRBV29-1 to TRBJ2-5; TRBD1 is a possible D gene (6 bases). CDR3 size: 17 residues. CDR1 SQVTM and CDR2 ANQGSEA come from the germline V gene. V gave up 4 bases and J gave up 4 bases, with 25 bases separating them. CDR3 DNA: TGCAGCGTTGGGGCAGGGGCCTTCAGAAGCCCAGCAGAGACCCAGTACTTC. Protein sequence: CSVGAGAFRSPAETQYF.

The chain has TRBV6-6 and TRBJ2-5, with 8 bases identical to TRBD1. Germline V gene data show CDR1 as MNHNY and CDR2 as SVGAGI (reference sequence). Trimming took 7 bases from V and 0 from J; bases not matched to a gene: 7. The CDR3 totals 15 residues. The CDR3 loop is CASTGRTGNQETQYF. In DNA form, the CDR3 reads TGTGCCAGCACCGGTCGGACAGGGAACCAAGAGACCCAGTACTTC.

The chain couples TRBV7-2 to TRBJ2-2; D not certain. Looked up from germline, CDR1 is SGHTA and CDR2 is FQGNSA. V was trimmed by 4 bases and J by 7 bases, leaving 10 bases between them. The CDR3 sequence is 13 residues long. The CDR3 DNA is TGTGCCAGCAGCTCACGTCTTGACGGGGAGCTGTTTTTT. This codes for CASSSRLDGELFF.